This record covers a single T cell receptor (beta chain). Method: immunoSEQ multiplex PCR; TCRdb's copy keeps in-frame clones and lacks some. The table shows about 2.1 million clones, with 85% to 95% occurring only once. The naive CD8 fraction comprised CD45RO-negative cells positively selected for CCR7 and excluded terminally differentiated effector memory CD45RA+ cells. These data are taken from a study of shared clonotypes between healthy human individuals. The CDR3 runs 16 residues. Trimming removed 5 bases from V and 0 bases from J; junction bases left unmatched: 3. Germline V gene sequence: CDR1 PRHDT, CDR2 FYEKMQ (reference sequence).

Sample: naive CD8+ T cells from PBMCs. This receptor was taken from a man aged 18 to 29 in good health. Some clones in this sample may be carry-over from other donors' samples. This chain connects TRBV13 to TRBJ2-7; 14 bases are shared with TRBD2. Here the CDR3 reads CASSPGTSGSSYEQYF. The DNA of the CDR3 is TGTGCCAGCAGCCCGGGGACTAGCGGGAGCTCCTACGAGCAGTACTTC. The variable domain in full, completed from reference TRBV13 and TRBJ2-7, reads AAGVIQSPRHLIKEKRETATLKCYPIPRHDTVYWYQQGPGQDPQFLISFYEKMQSDKGSIPDRFSAQQFSDYHSELNMSSLELGDSALYFCASSPGTSGSSYEQYFGPGTRLTVT.